Listed here are 26 T cell receptor beta chains from one sample, sequenced in a study of blood T cell repertoires in COVID-19. Sequencing used immunoSEQ multiplex PCR; TCRdb keeps in-frame clones, though not all of them. Among around 110,000 clones, more than 70% were seen once, and the ten largest hold around 4.2%. What was sequenced was peripheral blood. The receptors were sampled from a human donor in a cohort sampled during active COVID-19.

This clone was seen more than once but under ten times. V gene TRBV2 combines with J gene TRBJ1-5; 9 nucleotides agree with TRBD1. The CDR3 spans 17 residues. Germline CDR1 reads SNHLY; CDR2 reads FYNNEI. Trimming cost V 3 bases and J 8 bases; bases outside gene matches: 14. CDR3 sequence reads: CASSDARLNRGRKPQHF. The DNA for the CDR3 is TGTGCCAGCAGTGACGCAAGGTTGAACAGGGGGCGGAAGCCCCAGCATTTT.

The chain employs TRBV30 and TRBJ1-1; 9 bases fit TRBD1. This CDR3 is built from 13 residues. CDR1 and CDR2 from the germline V gene are GTSNPN and SVGIG (reference sequence). V lost 3 bases to trimming and J lost 4 bases; unmatched junction nucleotides: 3. DNA of the CDR3: TGTGCCTGGAGCCCACAGGGGGCCACTGAAGCTTTCTTT. Translation: CAWSPQGATEAFF. The whole variable domain, remainder taken from reference TRBV30 and TRBJ1-1, is SQTIHQWPATLVQPVGSPLSLECTVEGTSNPNLYWYRQAAGRGLQLLFYSVGIGQISSEVPQNLSASRPQDRQFILSSKKLLLSDSGFYLCAWSPQGATEAFFGQGTRLTVV.

The chain couples TRBV7-8 to TRBJ2-1, with D unresolved. Germline V gene data show CDR1 as SGHVS and CDR2 as FQNEAQ. The V end was cut by 2 bases, the J end by 6 bases, with 11 bases between. This CDR3 has 14 amino acids. The CDR3, as DNA: TGTGCCAGCAGCTTAAGAGCTGAGGCCAATGAGCAGTTCTTC. Amino acids: CASSLRAEANEQFF.

The rearrangement links TRBV7-7 to TRBJ2-2, with D uncertain. Trimming left V 1 base short and J 1 base short, with 7 bases between. Germline V gives CDR1 SSHAT, CDR2 FNYEAQ (reference sequence). The CDR3 consists of 15 residues. The CDR3, as DNA: TGTGCCAGCAGCTTAGGGGCCTTGAACACCGGGGAGCTGTTTTTT. It codes for CASSLGALNTGELFF. The variable domain in full, completed from reference TRBV7-7 and TRBJ2-2, reads GAGVSQSPRYKVTKRGQDVTLRCDPISSHATLYWYQQALGQGPEFLTYFNYEAQPDKSGLPSDRFSAERPEGSISTLTIQRTEQRDSAMYRCASSLGALNTGELFFGEGSRLTVL.

The chain has TRBV27 and TRBJ2-5, with a tentative D call TRBD2 (5 bases). Trimming stripped 6 bases from V and 1 base from J, with 12 bases between. Per germline, CDR1 MNHEY and CDR2 SMNVEV (reference sequence). The CDR3 consists of 14 residues. The CDR3 here is CASSRGLRQETQYF. For the CDR3, the DNA is TGTGCCAGCAGCCGTGGACTCCGCCAAGAGACCCAGTACTTC.

The chain joins TRBV5-1 to TRBJ1-1, with a possible D match to TRBD1 (5 bases). The germline V gene encodes CDR1 SGHRS and CDR2 YFSETQ. The CDR3 sequence is 14 residues long. V was trimmed by 0 bases and J by 10 bases, leaving 16 bases between them. CDR3: CASSLEEGKGGAFF. For the CDR3, the DNA is TGCGCCAGCAGCTTGGAGGAGGGGAAGGGTGGAGCTTTCTTT.

The V gene is TRBV2, the J gene TRBJ1-2; D is possibly TRBD1 (5 bases). V was cut by 5 bases and J by 8 bases, with 18 bases left in between. The germline gives CDR1 SNHLY, CDR2 FYNNEI. The CDR3 has 14 residues. The DNA of the CDR3 is TGTGCCAGCAGTATGCTACAGGAATCGCAGGGCTACACCTTC. Protein sequence: CASSMLQESQGYTF. Together with reference TRBV2 and TRBJ1-2, the CDR3 gives the full variable domain: EPEVTQTPSHQVTQMGQEVILRCVPISNHLYFYWYRQILGQKVEFLVSFYNNEISEKSEIFDDQFSVERPDGSNFTLKIRSTKLEDSAMYFCASSMLQESQGYTFGSGTRLTVV.

The chain has TRBV15 and TRBJ1-6; weak D call: TRBD1 (6 bases). This CDR3 region has 18 residues. The V end lost 0 bases, the J end lost 6 bases, and 18 bases lay between the germline ends. Germline CDR1 is LNHNV and CDR2 is YYDKDF (reference sequence). The DNA of the CDR3 is TGTGCCACCAGCAGAGATCGGTACAGGGAGGGACCTAATTCACCCCTCCACTTT. Its translation is CATSRDRYREGPNSPLHF.

The chain uses TRBV30 and TRBJ1-2; D remains ambiguous. The V end was cut by 3 bases, the J end by 7 bases, with 18 bases between. Germline V gene sequence: CDR1 GTSNPN, CDR2 SVGIG (reference sequence). There are 14 residues in the CDR3. The CDR3 DNA reads as TGTGCCTGGAGCGACTCACGAAAATTGGCTGGCTACACCTTC. It translates to CAWSDSRKLAGYTF. The entire variable domain, with the rest obtained from reference TRBV30 and TRBJ1-2, is as follows: SQTIHQWPATLVQPVGSPLSLECTVEGTSNPNLYWYRQAAGRGLQLLFYSVGIGQISSEVPQNLSASRPQDRQFILSSKKLLLSDSGFYLCAWSDSRKLAGYTFGSGTRLTVV.

The table lists this clone with a count of one. The gene calls are TRBV10-3 and TRBJ1-2; D remains unclear. Germline V gives CDR1 ENHRY, CDR2 SYGVKD. V was cut by 2 bases and J by 4 bases, with 11 bases left in between. This CDR3 spans 14 amino acids. The CDR3 bases are TGTGCCATCAGTGAGAACGGAGACCTCTATGGCTACACCTTC. It encodes CAISENGDLYGYTF.

V is TRBV7-7 and J is TRBJ2-1, with TRBD2 matching over 8 bases. This CDR3 spans 15 amino acids. CDR1 and CDR2 from the germline V gene are SSHAT and FNYEAQ (reference sequence). Unmatched junction bases numbered 4, after V lost 4 bases and J lost 2 bases. The DNA for the CDR3 is TGTGCCAGCAGCTCTCAACTAGCGGCCTACAATGAGCAGTTCTTC. It codes for CASSSQLAAYNEQFF.

The chain is built from TRBV10-3 and TRBJ2-1; 9 bases line up with TRBD2. J gave up 4 bases and V 6 bases, and 4 bases lay outside the gene matches. The CDR3 is 14 residues long. The V gene's germline CDR1 is ENHRY and CDR2 SYGVKD. The CDR3 DNA sequence: TGTGCCATCAGGGTAGCGGGAGATTACAATGAGCAGTTCTTC. Residues: CAIRVAGDYNEQFF.

The chain combines TRBV3-1 (or the pseudogene TRBV3-2) with TRBJ1-2, with 7 positions matching TRBD1. From germline, CDR1 is LGHDT and CDR2 YNNKEL (reference sequence). The junction had 6 bases not matched to a gene; V was cut back by 4 bases and J by 1 base. The CDR3 has 15 amino acids. The CDR3 reads CASSRGQALNYGYTF. The CDR3 DNA reads TGTGCCAGCAGCCGAGGACAGGCACTTAACTATGGCTACACCTTC.

The CDR3 DNA reads TGTGCCAGCAGTGAAATCGCGAGCACAGATACGCAGTATTTT. Translating it yields CASSEIASTDTQYF. This sequence joins TRBV2 and TRBJ2-3; D not certain. From germline, CDR1 is SNHLY and CDR2 FYNNEI. This CDR3 is built from 14 residues. V was cut by 2 bases and J by 0 bases, with 6 bases left in between.

V gene TRBV6-4 combines with J gene TRBJ2-6; D unclear. Germline assignment: CDR1 MRHNA and CDR2 SNTAGT. CDR3 length equals 15 residues. V was cut by 5 bases and J by 0 bases, with 8 bases left in between. The CDR3 spells CASSKESSGANVLTF. The CDR3 DNA follows: TGTGCCAGCAGTAAGGAGAGCTCTGGGGCCAACGTCCTGACTTTC.

Comments on this clone: Other DNA sequences in this sample translate to the same CDR3. The chain has TRBV18 and TRBJ1-2; D is possibly TRBD1 (5 bases). V was clipped by 0 bases and J by 4 bases, with 9 bases between them. The length of the CDR3 is 14 residues. Germline assignment: CDR1 KGHSH and CDR2 LQKENI. The CDR3 nucleotides are TGTGCCAGCTCACCACCGACAGAATCCTATGGCTACACCTTC. It translates to CASSPPTESYGYTF.

This rearrangement joins TRBV24-1 to TRBJ2-7, with D maybe TRBD1 (5 bases). Germline loops: CDR1 KGHDR, CDR2 SFDVKD. CDR3 length: 16 amino acids. The V end lost 0 bases, the J end lost 1 base, and 12 bases lay between the germline ends. CDR3 coding DNA: TGTGCCACCAGTGATTTGGACAGAGAAAGTTCCTACGAGCAGTACGTC. Its protein product is CATSDLDRESSYEQYV.

The chain uses TRBV6-2 or TRBV6-3 and TRBJ2-5; 16 positions agree with TRBD2. With 6 bases clipped from V and 7 bases from J, the junction kept 11 bases outside the gene matches. CDR1 is MNHEY and CDR2 is SVGEGT in the germline V gene. The CDR3 has 17 residues. The CDR3 DNA follows: TGTGCCAGCAGCTCCTCCGGGACTAGCGGGAGGGGGTGGACCCAGTACTTC. This codes for CASSSSGTSGRGWTQYF.

The genes are TRBV9 and TRBJ1-6; the match to TRBD1 covers 8 bases. Germline V gene data show CDR1 as SGDLS and CDR2 as YYNGEE. This CDR3 contains 14 residues. Trimming at V came to 4 bases and at J to 10 bases, leaving 7 bases not matched to a gene. The CDR3 sequence: CASSKQGVNSPLHF. The CDR3 DNA sequence: TGTGCCAGCAGCAAACAGGGGGTTAACTCACCCCTCCACTTT. Filled out from reference TRBV9 and TRBJ1-6, the complete variable domain reads DSGVTQTPKHLITATGQRVTLRCSPRSGDLSVYWYQQSLDQGLQFLIQYYNGEERAKGNILERFSAQQFPDLHSELNLSSLELGDSALYFCASSKQGVNSPLHFGNGTRLTVT.

The chain links TRBV6-4 to TRBJ1-6; 9 nucleotides line up with TRBD1. The trim removed 5 bases at V and 5 bases at J, leaving 1 base unmatched. This CDR3 spans 14 amino acids. Looked up from germline, CDR1 is MRHNA and CDR2 is SNTAGT. This CDR3 reads CASSRDRDNSPLHF. The CDR3 DNA sequence: TGTGCCAGCAGTCGGGACAGGGATAATTCACCCCTCCACTTT.

A few counts support this clone. The V and J genes are TRBV11-2 and TRBJ2-3; 10 nucleotides agree with TRBD2. Looked up from germline, CDR1 is SGHAT and CDR2 is FQNNGV. The CDR3 covers 18 residues. V was clipped by 3 bases and J by 1 base; unmatched bases: 10. The CDR3 coding sequence is TGTGCCAGCAGCTTTTGGCCCCCTAGCGGGAGAGGCACAGATACGCAGTATTTT. As protein: CASSFWPPSGRGTDTQYF.

The chain uses TRBV6-5 and TRBJ1-2; TRBD1 might be the D (5 bases). The germline CDR1 and CDR2 sequences are MNHEY and SVGAGI. The CDR3 is made up of 14 amino acids. The ends were cut back, 5 bases at V and 8 bases at J, with 18 bases in the middle. The CDR3 DNA reads TGTGCCAGCAGTCCCGGGGCTGTCGGGGGGGGCTACACCTTC. Protein: CASSPGAVGGGYTF.

This clone was seen more than once but under ten times. The chain's CDR3 is CASSRRGDQYF. CDR3 in DNA: TGTGCCAGCAGCCGCCGTGGAGACCAGTACTTC. This chain uses TRBV6-5 with TRBJ2-5; D ambiguous. Trimming removed 6 bases at V and 10 bases at J, with 12 bases between. The CDR3 covers 11 residues. The germline gives CDR1 MNHEY, CDR2 SVGAGI.

The chain links TRBV5-1 to TRBJ2-1, with D perhaps TRBD2 (5 bases). Trimming shortened V by 5 bases and J by 10 bases, and 10 bases separated the two germline ends. Germline CDR1 is SGHRS and CDR2 is YFSETQ. The length of the CDR3 is 11 residues. The CDR3 coding sequence is TGCGCCAGCAGTATAGCGAGGGAGCAGTTCTTC. It translates to CASSIAREQFF.

V usage is TRBV5-1 and J usage is TRBJ2-7; 10 positions match TRBD2. This CDR3 has 16 amino acids. V lost 0 bases, J lost 5 bases, and 8 bases stayed unmatched. CDR1 and CDR2 (germline): SGHRS, YFSETQ. The CDR3, as DNA: TGCGCCAGCAGCTTGGGTCTAGCGGGAGTCTTTGACGAGCAGTACGTC. Its translation is CASSLGLAGVFDEQYV.

This sequence joins TRBV7-9 and TRBJ1-4; tentatively, D is TRBD1 (5 bases). Germline loops: CDR1 SEHNR, CDR2 FQNEAQ (reference sequence). V was shortened by 3 bases and J by 8 bases, with 10 bases between the two germline ends. The CDR3 length is 13 residues. Here the CDR3 reads CASSFGGGEKLFF. CDR3 nucleotide sequence: TGTGCCAGCAGCTTTGGTGGGGGGGAAAAACTGTTTTTT.